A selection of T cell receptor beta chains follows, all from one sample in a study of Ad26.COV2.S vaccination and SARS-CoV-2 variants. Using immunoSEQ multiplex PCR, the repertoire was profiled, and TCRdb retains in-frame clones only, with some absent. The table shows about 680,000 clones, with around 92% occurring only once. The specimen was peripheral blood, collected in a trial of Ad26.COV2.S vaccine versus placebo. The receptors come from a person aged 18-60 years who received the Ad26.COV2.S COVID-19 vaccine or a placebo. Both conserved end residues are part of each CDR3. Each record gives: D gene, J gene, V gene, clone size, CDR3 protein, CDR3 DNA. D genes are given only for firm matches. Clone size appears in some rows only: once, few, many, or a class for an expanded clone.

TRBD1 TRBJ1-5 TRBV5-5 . CASSPNRGGQPQHF TGTGCCAGCAGCCCTAACAGGGGAGGTCAGCCCCAGCATTTT
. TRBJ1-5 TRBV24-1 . CATSGRGNNQPQHF TGTGCCACCAGTGGGAGGGGCAATAATCAGCCCCAGCATTTT
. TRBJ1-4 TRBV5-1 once CASSLGGQEEKLFF TGCGCCAGCAGCTTGGGGGGGCAGGAGGAAAAACTGTTTTTT
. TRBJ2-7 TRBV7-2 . CASSVGQSGTGYEQYF TGTGCCAGCAGCGTCGGACAGTCTGGGACTGGATACGAGCAGTACTTC
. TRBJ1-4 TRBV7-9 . CASSPTTNEKLFF TGTGCCAGCAGCCCAACAACTAATGAAAAACTGTTTTTT
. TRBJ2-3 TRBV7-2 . CASSPQVRSGQDTQYF TGTGCCAGCAGCCCTCAAGTGCGTAGCGGACAAGATACGCAGTATTTT
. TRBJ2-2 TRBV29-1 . CSVRRGAGELFF TGCAGCGTTCGGCGGGGAGCGGGGGAGCTGTTTTTT
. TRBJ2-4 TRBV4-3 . CASSQDGKQSIQYF TGCGCCAGCAGCCAAGACGGCAAACAAAGCATTCAGTACTTC
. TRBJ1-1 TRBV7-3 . CASSPKTGWDTEAFF TGTGCCAGCAGCCCCAAAACAGGGTGGGACACTGAAGCTTTCTTT
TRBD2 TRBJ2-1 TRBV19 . CASSSGLAGIRSYNEQFF TGTGCCAGTAGTAGTGGACTAGCGGGGATTAGATCCTACAATGAGCAGTTCTTC
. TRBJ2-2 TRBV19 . CASRLNVIAGELFF TGTGCCAGTAGATTGAACGTTATCGCCGGGGAGCTGTTTTTT
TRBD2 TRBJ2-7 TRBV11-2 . CASSNQTSGYEQYF TGTGCCAGCAGCAACCAAACTAGCGGATACGAGCAGTACTTC
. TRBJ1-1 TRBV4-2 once CASSQDGTLNTEAFF TGTGCCAGCAGCCAAGATGGGACACTGAACACTGAAGCTTTCTTT
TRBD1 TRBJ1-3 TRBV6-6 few CASSNRGSDTIYF TGTGCCAGCAGTAACAGGGGCAGCGACACCATATATTTT
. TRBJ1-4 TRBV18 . CASSLAVTKNEKLFF TGTGCCAGCTCACTAGCAGTGACCAAAAATGAAAAACTGTTTTTT
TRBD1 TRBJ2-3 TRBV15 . CATSPTGTGYTDTQYF TGTGCCACCAGCCCTACCGGGACAGGATACACAGATACGCAGTATTTT
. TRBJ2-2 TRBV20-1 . CSASWGAGSAGELFF TGCAGTGCTAGTTGGGGGGCAGGGAGTGCCGGGGAGCTGTTTTTT
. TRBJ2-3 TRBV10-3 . CAISGSGDTQYF TGTGCCATCAGTGGGTCAGGGGATACGCAGTATTTT
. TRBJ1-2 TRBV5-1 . CASSRGWETGGYTF TGCGCCAGCAGTCGGGGGTGGGAGACCGGCGGCTACACCTTC
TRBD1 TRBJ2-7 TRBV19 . CASSTRQGPYEQYF TGTGCCAGTAGTACGCGACAGGGCCCCTACGAGCAGTACTTC
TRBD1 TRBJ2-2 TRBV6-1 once CASSENRGRGGELFF TGTGCCAGCAGTGAGAACAGGGGGCGAGGCGGGGAGCTGTTTTTT
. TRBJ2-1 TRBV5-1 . CASTQGHRGNEQFF TGCGCCAGCACGCAAGGTCATAGGGGCAATGAGCAGTTCTTC
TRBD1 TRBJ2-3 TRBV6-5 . CASSYSGQGTDTQYF TGTGCCAGCAGTTACTCGGGACAGGGCACAGATACGCAGTATTTT
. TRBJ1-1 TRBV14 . CASSQDTNTEAFF TGTGCCAGCAGCCAAGATACGAACACTGAAGCTTTCTTT
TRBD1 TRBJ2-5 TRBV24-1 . CATSDPGTGGLETQYF TGTGCCACCAGTGACCCCGGGACAGGGGGATTAGAGACCCAGTACTTC
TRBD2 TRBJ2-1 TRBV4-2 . CASRSSGSNEQFF TGTGCCAGCAGGTCGAGCGGGAGTAATGAGCAGTTCTTC
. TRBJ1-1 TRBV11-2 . CASSLVGIGQGEAFF TGTGCCAGCAGCCTGGTCGGGATTGGGCAGGGGGAAGCTTTCTTT
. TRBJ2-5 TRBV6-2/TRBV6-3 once CASSYHKFPETQYF TGTGCCAGCAGTTACCACAAGTTCCCAGAGACCCAGTACTTC
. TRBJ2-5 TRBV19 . CASSEGSRGETQYF TGTGCCAGTAGTGAAGGCTCCCGGGGAGAGACCCAGTACTTC
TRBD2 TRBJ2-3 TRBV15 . CATSRDQVAGGPPTDTQYF TGTGCCACCAGCAGAGATCAGGTAGCGGGAGGCCCCCCCACAGATACGCAGTATTTT
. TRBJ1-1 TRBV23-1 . CASSQLENTEAFF TGCGCCAGCAGTCAGTTGGAGAACACTGAAGCTTTCTTT
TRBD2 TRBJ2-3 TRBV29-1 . CSKTSGSTDTQYF TGCAGCAAGACTAGCGGAAGCACAGATACGCAGTATTTT
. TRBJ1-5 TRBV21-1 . CASSKVDGGDNQPQHF TGTGCCAGCAGCAAAGTTGACGGAGGGGACAATCAGCCCCAGCATTTT
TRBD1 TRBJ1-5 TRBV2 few CASRDRGTQPQHF TGTGCCAGCAGGGACAGGGGCACTCAGCCCCAGCATTTT
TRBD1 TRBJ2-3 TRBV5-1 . CASSSTPGQGVSDTQYF TGCGCCAGCAGCTCAACGCCGGGACAGGGGGTCTCGGATACGCAGTATTTT
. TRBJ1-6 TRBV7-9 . CASSPLISPLHF TGTGCCAGCAGTCCACTCATTTCACCCCTCCACTTT
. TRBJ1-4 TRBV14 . CASSRPNDRYNEKLFF TGTGCCAGCAGCCGCCCGAACGACAGGTATAATGAAAAACTGTTTTTT
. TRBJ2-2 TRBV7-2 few CASSQGQFTGELFF TGTGCCAGCAGCCAAGGACAGTTCACCGGGGAGCTGTTTTTT
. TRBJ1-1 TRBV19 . CASSPEGRKNTEAFF TGTGCCAGTAGCCCCGAAGGGCGGAAGAACACTGAAGCTTTCTTT
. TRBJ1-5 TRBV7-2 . CASRQGEGPQPQHF TGTGCCAGCAGACAAGGCGAGGGTCCTCAGCCCCAGCATTTT
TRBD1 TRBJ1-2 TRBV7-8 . CASSLARTGQEGYTF TGTGCCAGCAGCTTAGCCAGGACAGGGCAAGAGGGCTACACCTTC
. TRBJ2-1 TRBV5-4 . CASSFDGQQTYNEQFF TGTGCCAGCAGCTTCGATGGGCAGCAAACCTACAATGAGCAGTTCTTC
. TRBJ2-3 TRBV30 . CASTQARPDTQYF TGTGCCTCCACCCAGGCAAGGCCGGATACGCAGTATTTT